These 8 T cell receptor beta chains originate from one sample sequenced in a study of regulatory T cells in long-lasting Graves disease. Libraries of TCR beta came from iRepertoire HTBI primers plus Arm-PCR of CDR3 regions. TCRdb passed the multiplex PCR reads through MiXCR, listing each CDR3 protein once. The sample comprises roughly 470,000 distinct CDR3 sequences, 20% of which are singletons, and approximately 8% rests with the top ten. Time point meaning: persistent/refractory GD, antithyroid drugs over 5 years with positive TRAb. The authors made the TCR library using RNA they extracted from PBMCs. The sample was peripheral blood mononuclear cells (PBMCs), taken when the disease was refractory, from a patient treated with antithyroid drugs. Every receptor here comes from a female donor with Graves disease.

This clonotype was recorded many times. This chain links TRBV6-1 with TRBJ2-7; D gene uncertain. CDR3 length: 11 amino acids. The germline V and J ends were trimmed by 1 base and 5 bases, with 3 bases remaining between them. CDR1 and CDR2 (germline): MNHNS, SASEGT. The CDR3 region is CASSEGNEQYF. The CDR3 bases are TGTGCCAGCAGTGAAGGCAACGAGCAGTACTTC.

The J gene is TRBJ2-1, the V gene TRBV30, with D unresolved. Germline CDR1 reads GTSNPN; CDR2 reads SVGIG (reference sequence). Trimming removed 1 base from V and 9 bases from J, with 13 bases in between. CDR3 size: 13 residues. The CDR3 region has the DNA TGTGCCTGGAGTGAGCAGATTAGGAGTGAGCAGTTCTTC. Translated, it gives CAWSEQIRSEQFF.

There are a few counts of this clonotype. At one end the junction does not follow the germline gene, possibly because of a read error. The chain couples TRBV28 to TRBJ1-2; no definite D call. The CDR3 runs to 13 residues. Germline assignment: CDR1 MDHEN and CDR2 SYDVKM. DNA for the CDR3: TGTGCCAGCAGTTTGCGGCAGGACTATGGCTGCACCTTC. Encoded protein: CASSLRQDYGCTF.

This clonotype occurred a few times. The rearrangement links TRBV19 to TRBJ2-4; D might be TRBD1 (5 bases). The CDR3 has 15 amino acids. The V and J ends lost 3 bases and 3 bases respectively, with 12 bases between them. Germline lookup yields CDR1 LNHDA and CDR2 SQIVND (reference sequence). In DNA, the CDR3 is TGTGCCAGTAGTATTATTGCAGGGCTCAAAAACATTCAGTACTTC. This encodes CASSIIAGLKNIQYF. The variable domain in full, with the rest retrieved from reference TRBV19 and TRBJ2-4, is DGGITQSPKYLFRKEGQNVTLSCEQNLNHDAMYWYRQDPGQGLRLIYYSQIVNDFQKGDIAEGYSVSREKKESFPLTVTSAQKNPTAFYLCASSIIAGLKNIQYFGAGTRLSVL.

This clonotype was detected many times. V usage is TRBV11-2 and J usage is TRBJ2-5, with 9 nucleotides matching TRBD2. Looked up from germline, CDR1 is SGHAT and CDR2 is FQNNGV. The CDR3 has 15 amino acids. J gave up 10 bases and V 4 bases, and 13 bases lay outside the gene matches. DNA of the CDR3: TGTGCCAGCAGCTCCCGCGGGGGGGAGTTCGGGAGCCAGTACTTC. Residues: CASSSRGGEFGSQYF.

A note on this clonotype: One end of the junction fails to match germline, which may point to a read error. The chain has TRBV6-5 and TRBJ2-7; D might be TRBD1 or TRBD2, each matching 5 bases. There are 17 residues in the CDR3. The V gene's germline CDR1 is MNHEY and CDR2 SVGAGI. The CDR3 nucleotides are TGTGCCGGCAGTTACCCAATGGGACGACCGAATGGCTACGAGCAGTACTTC. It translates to CAGSYPMGRPNGYEQYF.

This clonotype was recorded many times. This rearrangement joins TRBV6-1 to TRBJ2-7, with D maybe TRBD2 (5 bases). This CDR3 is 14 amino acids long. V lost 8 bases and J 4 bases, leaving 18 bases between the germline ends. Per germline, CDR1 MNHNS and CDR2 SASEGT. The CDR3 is CASDLRGQTYEQYF. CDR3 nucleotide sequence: TGTGCCAGCGACCTCCGGGGTCAAACTTACGAGCAGTACTTC.

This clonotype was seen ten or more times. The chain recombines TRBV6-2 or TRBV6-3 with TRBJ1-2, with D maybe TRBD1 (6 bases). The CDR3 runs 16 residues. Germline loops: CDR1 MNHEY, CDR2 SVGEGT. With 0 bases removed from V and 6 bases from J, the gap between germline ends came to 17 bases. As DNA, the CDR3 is TGTGCCAGCAGTTACTCCAGGGACGAGGGGGATGATGGCTACACCTTC. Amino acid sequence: CASSYSRDEGDDGYTF.